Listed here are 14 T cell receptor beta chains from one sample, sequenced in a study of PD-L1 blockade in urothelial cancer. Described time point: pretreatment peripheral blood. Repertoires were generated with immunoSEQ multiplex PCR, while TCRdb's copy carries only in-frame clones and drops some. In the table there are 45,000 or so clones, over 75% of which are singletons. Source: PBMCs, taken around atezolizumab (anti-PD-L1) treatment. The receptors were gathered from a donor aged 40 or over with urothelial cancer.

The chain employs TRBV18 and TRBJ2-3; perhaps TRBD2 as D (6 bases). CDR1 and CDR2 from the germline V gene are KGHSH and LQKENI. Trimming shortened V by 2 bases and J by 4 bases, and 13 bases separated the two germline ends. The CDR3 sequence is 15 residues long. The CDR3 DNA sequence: TGTGCCAGCTCACCAGGGAGGTATGTGGCAGATACGCAGTATTTT. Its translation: CASSPGRYVADTQYF.

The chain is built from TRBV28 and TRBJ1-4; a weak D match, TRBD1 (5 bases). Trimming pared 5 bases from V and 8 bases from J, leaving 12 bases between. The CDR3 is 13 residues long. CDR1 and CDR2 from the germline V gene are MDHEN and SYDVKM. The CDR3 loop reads CASSPGGREKLFF. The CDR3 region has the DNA TGTGCCAGCAGTCCGGGGGGTCGGGAAAAACTGTTTTTT.

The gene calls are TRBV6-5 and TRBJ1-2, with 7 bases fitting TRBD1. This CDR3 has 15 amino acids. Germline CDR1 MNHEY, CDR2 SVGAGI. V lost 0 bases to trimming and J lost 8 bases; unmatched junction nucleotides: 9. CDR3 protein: CASSYSPGQARGYTF. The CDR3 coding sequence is TGTGCCAGCAGTTACTCCCCCGGACAGGCCAGGGGCTACACCTTC.

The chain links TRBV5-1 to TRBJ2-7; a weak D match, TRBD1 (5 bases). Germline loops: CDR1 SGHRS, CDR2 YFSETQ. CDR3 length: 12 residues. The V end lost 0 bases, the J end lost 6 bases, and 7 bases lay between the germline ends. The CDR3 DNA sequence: TGCGCCAGCAGCTTGGGGGGCCGCGAGCAGTACTTC. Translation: CASSLGGREQYF.

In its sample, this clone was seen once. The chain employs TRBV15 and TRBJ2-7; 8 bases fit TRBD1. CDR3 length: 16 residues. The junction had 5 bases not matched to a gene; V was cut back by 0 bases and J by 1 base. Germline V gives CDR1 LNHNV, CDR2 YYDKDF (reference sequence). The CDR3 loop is CATSRDGTGSSYEQYF. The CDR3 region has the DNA TGTGCCACCAGCAGAGATGGGACAGGTTCGTCCTACGAGCAGTACTTC. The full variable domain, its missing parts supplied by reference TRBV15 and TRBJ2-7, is DAMVIQNPRYQVTQFGKPVTLSCSQTLNHNVMYWYQQKSSQAPKLLFHYYDKDFNNEADTPDNFQSRRPNTSFCFLDIRSPGLGDTAMYLCATSRDGTGSSYEQYFGPGTRLTVT.

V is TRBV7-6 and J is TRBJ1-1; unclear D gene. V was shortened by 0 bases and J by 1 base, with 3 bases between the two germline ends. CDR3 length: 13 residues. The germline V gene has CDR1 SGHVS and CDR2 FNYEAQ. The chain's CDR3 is CASSLAANTEAFF. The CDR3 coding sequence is TGTGCCAGCAGCTTAGCAGCGAACACTGAAGCTTTCTTT. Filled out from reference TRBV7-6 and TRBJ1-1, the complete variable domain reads GAGVSQSPRYKVTKRGQDVALRCDPISGHVSLYWYRQALGQGPEFLTYFNYEAQQDKSGLPNDRFSAERPEGSISTLTIQRTEQRDSAMYRCASSLAANTEAFFGQGTRLTVV.

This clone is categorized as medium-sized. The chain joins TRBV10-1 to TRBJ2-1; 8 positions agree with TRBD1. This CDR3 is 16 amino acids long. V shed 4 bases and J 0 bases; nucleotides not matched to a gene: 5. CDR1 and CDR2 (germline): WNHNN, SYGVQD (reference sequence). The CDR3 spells CASSGPTGVSYNEQFF. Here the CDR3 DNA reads TGCGCCAGCAGTGGGCCGACAGGGGTCTCCTACAATGAGCAGTTCTTC.

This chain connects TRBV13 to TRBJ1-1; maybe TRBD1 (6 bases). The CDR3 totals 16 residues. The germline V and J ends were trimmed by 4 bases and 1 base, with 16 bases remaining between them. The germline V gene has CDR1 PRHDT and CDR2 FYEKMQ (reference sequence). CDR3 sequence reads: CASSSGEGWGNTEAFF. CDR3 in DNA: TGTGCCAGCAGCTCAGGGGAGGGCTGGGGGAACACTGAAGCTTTCTTT.

The CDR3 spells CASSPGRERNQPQHF. The DNA of the CDR3 is TGTGCCAGCTCACCTGGACGGGAGCGCAATCAGCCCCAGCATTTT. The gene calls are TRBV18 and TRBJ1-5; D gene ambiguous. V was clipped by 3 bases and J by 2 bases, with 11 bases between them. Germline values: CDR1 KGHSH, CDR2 LQKENI. The CDR3 has 15 residues.

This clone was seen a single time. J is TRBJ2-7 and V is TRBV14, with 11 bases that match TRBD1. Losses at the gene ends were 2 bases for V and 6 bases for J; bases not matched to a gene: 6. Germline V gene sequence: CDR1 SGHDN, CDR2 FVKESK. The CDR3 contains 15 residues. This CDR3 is CASSQLDRGLGEQYF. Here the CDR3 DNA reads TGTGCCAGCAGCCAACTGGACAGGGGGCTGGGCGAGCAGTACTTC.

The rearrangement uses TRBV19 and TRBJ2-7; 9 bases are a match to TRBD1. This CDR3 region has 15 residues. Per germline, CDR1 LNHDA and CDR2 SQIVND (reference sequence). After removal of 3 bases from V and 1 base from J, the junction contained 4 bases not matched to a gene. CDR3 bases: TGTGCCAGTAGTATGGGACAGGGCCCTTCCTACGAGCAGTACTTC. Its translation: CASSMGQGPSYEQYF.

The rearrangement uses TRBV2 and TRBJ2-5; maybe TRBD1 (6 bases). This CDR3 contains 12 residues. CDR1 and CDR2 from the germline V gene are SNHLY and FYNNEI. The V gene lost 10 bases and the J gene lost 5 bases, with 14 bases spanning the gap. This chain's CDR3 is CANRQEGETQYF. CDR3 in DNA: TGTGCCAACCGACAGGAAGGGGAGACCCAGTACTTC. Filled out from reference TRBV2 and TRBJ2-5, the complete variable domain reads EPEVTQTPSHQVTQMGQEVILRCVPISNHLYFYWYRQILGQKVEFLVSFYNNEISEKSEIFDDQFSVERPDGSNFTLKIRSTKLEDSAMYFCANRQEGETQYFGPGTRLLVL.

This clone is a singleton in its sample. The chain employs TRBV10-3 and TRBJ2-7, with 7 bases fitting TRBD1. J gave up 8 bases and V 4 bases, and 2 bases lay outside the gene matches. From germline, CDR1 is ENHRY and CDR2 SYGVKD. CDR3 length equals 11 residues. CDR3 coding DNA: TGTGCCATCAGTGGACAGGGCCAGCAGTACTTC. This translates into CAISGQGQQYF.

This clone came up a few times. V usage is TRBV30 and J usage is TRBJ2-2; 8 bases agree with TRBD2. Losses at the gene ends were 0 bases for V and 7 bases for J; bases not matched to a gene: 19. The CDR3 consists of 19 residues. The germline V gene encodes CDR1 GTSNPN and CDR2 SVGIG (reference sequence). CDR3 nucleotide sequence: TGTGCCTGGAGTGTACGGTCTAGCGGGCGCTTGGGACGGATCGGGGAGCTGTTTTTT. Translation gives CAWSVRSSGRLGRIGELFF.